This T cell receptor beta chain was profiled in a study of regulatory T cells in long-lasting Graves disease. V was cut by 4 bases and J by 6 bases, with 9 bases left in between. CDR3 length: 12 amino acids. Germline values: CDR1 MNHEY, CDR2 SVGAGI. Construction of the TCR beta libraries employed iRepertoire HTBI primers in conjunction with Arm-PCR of CDR3 regions. TCRdb used MiXCR to reprocess the multiplex PCR reads, holding one entry per CDR3 protein. The sample has some 560,000 distinct CDR3 sequences, about 16% seen once. This clonotype has at least ten counts. Time point in this sample: newly diagnosed GD, antithyroid drugs for less than 3 months. Isolated PBMC RNA provided the starting material for the TCR library. American Thyroid Association guidelines served as the basis for diagnosing Graves' disease. The same data also contributed to another study, on T cells in Graves' hyperthyroidism and ophthalmopathy. That work contributes: If no ophthalmopathy progression occurred within 18 months, Graves' hyperthyroidism was stable. Primed by the HTBI set, a first-round RT-PCR was run on the TCR CDR3. A model using 13 V-J features told ophthalmopathy apart from stable hyperthyroidism.

This receptor was identified in a woman aged 40 to 65 with Graves disease. Specimen: peripheral blood mononuclear cells (PBMCs), collected at new diagnosis, from a patient treated with antithyroid drugs. V usage is TRBV6-5 and J usage is TRBJ1-1; D gene unclear. In DNA, the CDR3 is TGTGCCAGCAGTTTTAGGGTCTCTGAAGCTTTCTTT. Translated, it gives CASSFRVSEAFF.